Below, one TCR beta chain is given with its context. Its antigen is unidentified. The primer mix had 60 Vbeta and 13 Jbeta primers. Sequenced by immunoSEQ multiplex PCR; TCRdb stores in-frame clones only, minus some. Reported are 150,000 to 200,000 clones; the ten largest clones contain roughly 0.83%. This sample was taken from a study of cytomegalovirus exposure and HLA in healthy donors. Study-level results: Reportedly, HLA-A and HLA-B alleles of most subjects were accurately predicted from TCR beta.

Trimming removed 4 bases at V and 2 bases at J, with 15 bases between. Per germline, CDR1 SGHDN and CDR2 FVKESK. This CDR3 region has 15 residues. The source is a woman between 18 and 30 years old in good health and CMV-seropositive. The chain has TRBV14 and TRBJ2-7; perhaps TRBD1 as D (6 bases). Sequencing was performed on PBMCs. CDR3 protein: CASSLYRDTAYEQYF. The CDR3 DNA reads TGTGCCAGCAGCCTTTACCGGGACACAGCCTACGAGCAGTACTTC.